This entry lists 24 T cell receptor beta chains sequenced from one sample in a study of regulatory T cells in long-lasting Graves disease. Arm-PCR with iRepertoire HTBI primers amplified the CDR3 regions for these TCR beta libraries. MiXCR, applied by TCRdb to the multiplex PCR reads, yields one record per CDR3 protein. The sample includes about 470,000 distinct CDR3 sequences, roughly 20% of them seen just once. Documented time point: persistent/refractory GD, antithyroid drugs over 5 years with positive TRAb. RNA extracted from PBMCs served as the sequencing template. The sequenced sample was peripheral blood mononuclear cells (PBMCs), obtained when the disease was refractory, from a patient treated with antithyroid drugs. These TCRs come from a female donor with Graves disease.

This clonotype has a count of ten or more. This sequence joins TRBV11-2 and TRBJ1-2, with 9 bases aligning to TRBD1. V shed 5 bases and J 6 bases; nucleotides not matched to a gene: 4. This CDR3 has 13 amino acids. CDR1 is SGHAT and CDR2 is FQNNGV in the germline V gene. The CDR3, as DNA: TGTGCCAGCAGCCTGGACAGGGGTGATGGCTACACCTTC. As protein: CASSLDRGDGYTF.

The CDR3 here is CASSFRGLAGFSGEQYF. The CDR3 DNA reads TGTGCCAGCAGCTTTAGAGGACTAGCGGGTTTCTCCGGCGAGCAGTACTTC. This chain joins TRBV11-1 and TRBJ2-7; TRBD2 aligns across 11 bases. V dropped 3 bases and J dropped 6; count of bases not matched to a gene: 13. CDR1 and CDR2 (germline): SGHAT, FQDESV (reference sequence). CDR3 size: 17 residues.

The chain joins TRBV7-9 to TRBJ1-4, with D hard to call. Germline loops: CDR1 SEHNR, CDR2 FQNEAQ (reference sequence). The CDR3 loop spans 14 amino acids. The V end was cut by 4 bases, the J end by 3 bases, with 9 bases between. The CDR3 protein is CASSSGVPNEKLFF. The CDR3, as DNA: TGTGCCAGCAGCTCGGGTGTACCTAATGAAAAACTGTTTTTT.

In this sample, this clonotype turned up a few times. This chain joins TRBV6-1 and TRBJ1-6; a weak D match, TRBD1 (5 bases). Germline CDR1 and CDR2: MNHNS and SASEGT. Trimming stripped 1 base from V and 0 bases from J, with 7 bases between. The CDR3 runs to 16 residues. CDR3 loop: CASSEGGGSYNSPLHF. The CDR3 DNA reads as TGTGCCAGCAGTGAAGGCGGGGGCTCCTATAATTCACCCCTCCACTTT.

A few counts support this clonotype. Because the CDR3 is missing its conserved closing phenylalanine or tryptophan, this is likely a read error. V gene TRBV14 combines with J gene TRBJ1-1; D remains ambiguous. The CDR3 is made up of 15 amino acids. From germline, CDR1 is SGHDN and CDR2 FVKESK. V was cut by 4 bases and J by 1 base, with 13 bases left in between. DNA for the CDR3: TGTGCCAGCAGCCCACCCGGTAGTAGGAACACTGAAGCTTTCCTT. This sequence encodes CASSPPGSRNTEAFL.

This clonotype was observed at least ten times. This chain joins TRBV11-2 and TRBJ2-2; D possibly uses TRBD1 or TRBD2 (6 bases each). The CDR3 contains 16 residues. Germline CDR1 SGHAT, CDR2 FQNNGV. V was cut by 1 base and J by 0 bases, with 9 bases left in between. CDR3 protein: CASSLVGGANTGELFF. The CDR3 DNA follows: TGTGCCAGCAGCTTAGTCGGGGGCGCGAACACCGGGGAGCTGTTTTTT.

This clonotype showed up many times. This sequence joins TRBV13 and TRBJ2-7, with a weak D call TRBD2 (5 bases). V was clipped by 2 bases and J by 3 bases, with 26 bases between them. Per germline, CDR1 PRHDT and CDR2 FYEKMQ (reference sequence). The CDR3 totals 19 residues. The CDR3 protein is CASSLSLDGKGKISYEQYF. DNA for the CDR3: TGTGCCAGCAGCTTATCGTTGGACGGGAAAGGAAAGATCAGCTACGAGCAGTACTTC. The complete variable domain, with remaining parts taken from reference TRBV13 and TRBJ2-7, reads AAGVIQSPRHLIKEKRETATLKCYPIPRHDTVYWYQQGPGQDPQFLISFYEKMQSDKGSIPDRFSAQQFSDYHSELNMSSLELGDSALYFCASSLSLDGKGKISYEQYFGPGTRLTVT.

This clonotype was counted many times. This chain links TRBV6-1 with TRBJ2-1, with 10 nucleotides matching TRBD1. The length of the CDR3 is 16 residues. Trimming cost V 5 bases and J 6 bases; bases outside gene matches: 10. Germline-derived CDR1 and CDR2 are MNHNS and SASEGT. The CDR3 reads CASSNGAGQGINEQFF. DNA for the CDR3: TGTGCCAGCAGTAATGGGGCGGGACAGGGGATCAATGAGCAGTTCTTC.

This clonotype was counted at least ten times. The chain uses TRBV4-3 and TRBJ2-2; D uncertain. Germline V gives CDR1 LGHNA, CDR2 YSLEER. CDR3 length: 13 residues. Trimming removed 3 bases at V and 6 bases at J, with 8 bases between. CDR3: CASSHLGAGELFF. The CDR3, as DNA: TGCGCCAGCAGCCACCTTGGGGCCGGGGAGCTGTTTTTT.

This clonotype was recorded many times. The chain links TRBV28 to TRBJ2-7; D gene uncertain. CDR1 and CDR2 from the germline V gene are MDHEN and SYDVKM. The V gene lost 11 bases and the J gene lost 0 bases, with 11 bases spanning the gap. The CDR3 consists of 12 residues. The CDR3 DNA is TGTGCCTGCGGCGAGAACTCCTACGAGCAGTACTTC. As protein: CACGENSYEQYF.

The gene calls are TRBV7-8 and TRBJ2-4; tentatively, D is TRBD1 or TRBD2 (5 bases each). V was shortened by 4 bases and J by 0 bases, with 10 bases between the two germline ends. Germline V gene lookup returns CDR1 SGHVS and CDR2 FQNEAQ. CDR3 size: 15 residues. The CDR3 spells CASSSGRLAKNIQYF. The CDR3 DNA is TGTGCCAGCAGCTCGGGACGGCTAGCCAAAAACATTCAGTACTTC.

Ten or more counts support this clonotype. CDR3 coding DNA: TGTGCCAGCAGTGCCGGGACATACAAAGCCCACGAGCAGTACTTC. Protein: CASSAGTYKAHEQYF. This sequence joins TRBV6-1 and TRBJ2-7; D may be TRBD1 (6 bases). V lost 4 bases and J 5 bases, leaving 18 bases between the germline ends. The germline CDR1 and CDR2 sequences are MNHNS and SASEGT. The CDR3 sequence is 15 residues long.

This clonotype was found many times. This rearrangement joins TRBV28 to TRBJ1-5, with TRBD1 as a possible D gene (5 bases). Germline V gene data show CDR1 as MDHEN and CDR2 as SYDVKM. The V and J ends lost 6 bases and 10 bases respectively, with 22 bases between them. CDR3 length: 15 amino acids. The CDR3 region has the DNA TGTGCCAGCAGCTCCCCTATGGCAGGGAAGTTTCCCCAGCATTTT. Amino acid sequence: CASSSPMAGKFPQHF.

This clonotype appeared many times. The chain carries TRBV7-9 and TRBJ2-7; 10 nucleotides match TRBD1. CDR3 length: 15 residues. Trimming removed 5 bases from V and 2 bases from J; junction bases left unmatched: 6. Germline V lookup: CDR1 SEHNR, CDR2 FQNEAQ (reference sequence). The CDR3 sequence: CASSDLDRGAYEQYF. The CDR3 coding sequence is TGTGCCAGCAGCGACCTGGACAGGGGGGCCTACGAGCAGTACTTC. The full variable domain, with the rest looked up from reference TRBV7-9 and TRBJ2-7, is DTGVSQNPRHKITKRGQNVTFRCDPISEHNRLYWYRQTLGQGPEFLTYFQNEAQLEKSRLLSDRFSAERPKGSFSTLEIQRTEQGDSAMYLCASSDLDRGAYEQYFGPGTRLTVT.

The sample holds a few counts of this clonotype. The chain has TRBV4-3 and TRBJ2-6; no firm D call. Trimming stripped 0 bases from V and 4 bases from J, with 13 bases between. CDR3 size: 17 residues. Germline CDR1 is LGHNA and CDR2 is YSLEER. CDR3 coding DNA: TGCGCCAGCAGCCAAGATTCATGGGATTCGGGGGCCAACGTCCTGACTTTC. Translation: CASSQDSWDSGANVLTF.

This clonotype was seen ten or more times. This chain joins TRBV11-2 and TRBJ2-7; D not certain. Trimming stripped 1 base from V and 0 bases from J, with 7 bases between. Looked up from germline, CDR1 is SGHAT and CDR2 is FQNNGV. This CDR3 spans 14 amino acids. For the CDR3, the DNA is TGTGCCAGCAGCTTAGCGGCAGTCTCCTACGAGCAGTACTTC. Translated: CASSLAAVSYEQYF. The whole variable domain, remainder taken from reference TRBV11-2 and TRBJ2-7, is EAGVAQSPRYKIIEKRQSVAFWCNPISGHATLYWYQQILGQGPKLLIQFQNNGVVDDSQLPKDRFSAERLKGVDSTLKIQPAKLEDSAVYLCASSLAAVSYEQYFGPGTRLTVT.

The chain recombines TRBV6-5 with TRBJ2-2, with 7 positions matching TRBD2. Per the germline V gene, CDR1 is MNHEY and CDR2 is SVGAGI. V dropped 2 bases and J dropped 6; count of bases not matched to a gene: 3. This CDR3 is 14 amino acids long. The CDR3 DNA reads as TGTGCCAGCAGTTACCTCGGGGGGTCCGGGGAGCTGTTTTTT. Translation gives CASSYLGGSGELFF.

The sample holds a few counts of this clonotype. The chain uses TRBV18 and TRBJ1-2, with 7 bases fitting TRBD1. The length of the CDR3 is 19 residues. Germline CDR1 is KGHSH and CDR2 is LQKENI. V shed 5 bases, J shed 1 base, and the junction held 19 bases outside the gene matches. CDR3 region: CASSTLVRDRDFLNYGYTF. CDR3 sequence (DNA): TGTGCCAGCTCAACCCTTGTAAGGGACAGAGACTTCCTTAACTATGGCTACACCTTC.

This clonotype was detected only a few times. The chain joins TRBV5-1 to TRBJ2-7, with D perhaps TRBD2 (6 bases). This CDR3 region has 16 residues. Germline values: CDR1 SGHRS, CDR2 YFSETQ. V lost 0 bases to trimming and J lost 3 bases, with 16 bases between them. This chain's CDR3 is CASSLAGGAPYYEQYF. The CDR3 nucleotides are TGCGCCAGCAGCTTGGCCGGGGGAGCACCATACTACGAGCAGTACTTC. The whole variable domain, filled in from reference TRBV5-1 and TRBJ2-7, reads KAGVTQTPRYLIKTRGQQVTLSCSPISGHRSVSWYQQTPGQGLQFLFEYFSETQRNKGNFPGRFSGRQFSNSRSEMNVSTLELGDSALYLCASSLAGGAPYYEQYFGPGTRLTVT.

The sample holds a few counts of this clonotype. V usage is TRBV9 and J usage is TRBJ2-7; D is possibly TRBD2 (5 bases). Germline CDR1 reads SGDLS; CDR2 reads YYNGEE. The CDR3 length is 13 residues. The ends were cut back, 5 bases at V and 2 bases at J, with 11 bases in the middle. The CDR3 here is CASSFSEAYEQYF. The DNA of the CDR3 is TGTGCCAGCAGTTTTAGCGAGGCCTACGAGCAGTACTTC.

V is TRBV27 and J is TRBJ1-5; the D is unclear. V gave up 2 bases and J gave up 3 bases, with 8 bases separating them. Per the germline V gene, CDR1 is MNHEY and CDR2 is SMNVEV (reference sequence). This CDR3 has 14 amino acids. CDR3 amino acids: CASSLSSPNQPQHF. In DNA, the CDR3 is TGTGCCAGCAGTTTAAGTAGTCCCAATCAGCCCCAGCATTTT.

The chain has TRBV28 and TRBJ2-2, with a weak D call TRBD1 (6 bases). The length of the CDR3 is 14 residues. Germline CDR1 and CDR2: MDHEN and SYDVKM. Deletions cut 3 bases from V and 6 bases from J, with 11 bases between. The CDR3: CASSFSGDAGELFF. CDR3 in DNA: TGTGCCAGCAGTTTCTCAGGGGACGCCGGGGAGCTGTTTTTT.

The sample holds many counts of this clonotype. The V call is TRBV29-1, the J call TRBJ2-5; perhaps TRBD1 as D (5 bases). Germline V lookup: CDR1 SQVTM, CDR2 ANQGSEA. This CDR3 has 12 residues. Trimming took 4 bases from V and 6 from J, leaving 12 bases between them. CDR3 in amino acids: CSVVSGRQTQYF. In DNA, the CDR3 is TGCAGCGTTGTATCAGGGCGGCAGACCCAGTACTTC.

In its sample, this clonotype was seen once. This rearrangement joins TRBV4-3 to TRBJ2-7, with 10 bases aligning to TRBD1. Germline values: CDR1 LGHNA, CDR2 YSLEER. V was clipped by 1 base and J by 4 bases; unmatched bases: 4. CDR3 length: 15 amino acids. This CDR3 is CASSQVWGQGYEQYF. The CDR3 DNA is TGCGCCAGCAGCCAAGTATGGGGACAGGGGTACGAGCAGTACTTC.